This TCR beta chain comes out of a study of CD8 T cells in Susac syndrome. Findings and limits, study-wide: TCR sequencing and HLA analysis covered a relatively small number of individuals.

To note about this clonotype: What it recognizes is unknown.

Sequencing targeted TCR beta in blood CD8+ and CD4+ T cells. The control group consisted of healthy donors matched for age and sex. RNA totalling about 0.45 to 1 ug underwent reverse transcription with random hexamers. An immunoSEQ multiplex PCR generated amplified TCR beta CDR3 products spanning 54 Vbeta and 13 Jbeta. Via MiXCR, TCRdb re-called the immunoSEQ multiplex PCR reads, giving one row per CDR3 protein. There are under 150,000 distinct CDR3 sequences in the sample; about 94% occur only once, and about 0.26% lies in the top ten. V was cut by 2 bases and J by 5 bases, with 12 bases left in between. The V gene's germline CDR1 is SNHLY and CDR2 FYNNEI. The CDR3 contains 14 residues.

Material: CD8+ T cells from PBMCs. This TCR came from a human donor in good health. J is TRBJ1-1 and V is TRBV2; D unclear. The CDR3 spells CASSETSLGTEAFF. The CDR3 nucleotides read TGTGCCAGCAGTGAAACTTCCCTGGGGACTGAAGCTTTCTTT.